These 20 T cell receptor beta chains share one sample of origin, sequenced in a study of CD8+ T cells in alopecia areata. Extracted from the samples, RNA was reverse transcribed into cDNA to serve as the sequencing template. Using immunoSEQ multiplex PCR, the repertoire was profiled, and TCRdb retains in-frame clones only, with some absent. The sample includes 180,000 or so clones, 58% of them seen just once. Treatment indicated: oral pan-JAK inhibitor, 5-10 mg twice daily. The sample consisted of CD4+ T cells sorted from blood, taken at roughly week 58, from a patient treated with tofacitinib. The receptors were gathered from a human donor with alopecia areata.

The rearrangement uses TRBV4-2 and TRBJ2-4, with 7 positions matching TRBD2. With V trimmed by 5 bases and J by 6 bases, 1 base remained unmatched. The CDR3 spans 12 residues. The germline V gene has CDR1 LGHNA and CDR2 YNFKEQ. The CDR3 reads CASSIAGNIQYF. For the CDR3, the DNA is TGTGCCAGCAGCATAGCGGGAAACATTCAGTACTTC.

CDR3 sequence: CASRGISNQPQHF. DNA of the CDR3: TGTGCCAGCAGGGGGATTAGCAATCAGCCCCAGCATTTT. The rearrangement links TRBV2 to TRBJ1-5; D is unresolved. The CDR3 has 13 amino acids. Trimming took off 6 bases at V and 0 bases at J, with 6 bases between the two ends. Looked up from germline, CDR1 is SNHLY and CDR2 is FYNNEI. Full variable domain (remainder filled in from reference TRBV2 and TRBJ1-5): EPEVTQTPSHQVTQMGQEVILRCVPISNHLYFYWYRQILGQKVEFLVSFYNNEISEKSEIFDDQFSVERPDGSNFTLKIRSTKLEDSAMYFCASRGISNQPQHFGDGTRLSIL.

The table lists this clone with a few counts. This rearrangement joins TRBV7-9 to TRBJ2-5; 7 bases are a match to TRBD1. The germline V gene encodes CDR1 SEHNR and CDR2 FQNEAQ (reference sequence). V lost 5 bases, J lost 6 bases, and 18 bases stayed unmatched. The CDR3 is 17 amino acids. The CDR3 reads CASSPRGGTETRQTQYF. CDR3 in DNA: TGTGCCAGCAGCCCAAGGGGTGGGACAGAGACGCGACAGACCCAGTACTTC.

The chain couples TRBV29-1 to TRBJ2-7; 13 positions agree with TRBD2. The germline V gene has CDR1 SQVTM and CDR2 ANQGSEA. V shed 5 bases, J shed 6 bases, and the junction held 4 bases outside the gene matches. CDR3 length: 13 residues. CDR3 protein: CSVRTSGGIEQYF. The CDR3 nucleotides are TGCAGCGTTCGGACTAGCGGGGGTATCGAGCAGTACTTC.

This clone appeared a single time. This chain uses TRBV5-1 with TRBJ2-2; TRBD2 might be the D (6 bases). CDR1 and CDR2 (germline): SGHRS, YFSETQ. The CDR3 runs to 16 residues. With 1 base removed from V and 0 bases from J, the gap between germline ends came to 10 bases. The CDR3 nucleotides read TGCGCCAGCAGCTTGAACTGGGGGGCGAACACCGGGGAGCTGTTTTTT. It yields the protein CASSLNWGANTGELFF.

The chain combines TRBV27 with TRBJ1-5, with unresolved D. The CDR3 is 14 amino acids. Per germline, CDR1 MNHEY and CDR2 SMNVEV (reference sequence). V was cut by 5 bases and J by 0 bases, with 8 bases left in between. DNA for the CDR3: TGTGCCAGCAGTCTCGAGTATAGCAATCAGCCCCAGCATTTT. This gives the protein CASSLEYSNQPQHF.

This clone has just one count. The chain carries TRBV6-5 and TRBJ2-7, with 9 bases fitting TRBD1. The CDR3 spans 16 residues. The V gene end was trimmed by 2 bases and the J gene end by 6 bases; junction bases not matched to a gene: 11. CDR1 is MNHEY, CDR2 SVGAGI, per germline. As DNA, the CDR3 is TGTGCCAGCAGTTACGGGTGGGACAGGGATTTCGGCGAGCAGTACTTC. This gives the protein CASSYGWDRDFGEQYF.

The rearrangement uses TRBV18 and TRBJ2-2; D possibly corresponds to TRBD2 (5 bases). The CDR3 extends over 14 amino acids. V lost 3 bases and J 4 bases, leaving 9 bases between the germline ends. Germline V gene lookup returns CDR1 KGHSH and CDR2 LQKENI. The CDR3 here is CASSPFGSTGELFF. The CDR3 DNA sequence: TGTGCCAGCTCACCTTTTGGGAGCACCGGGGAGCTGTTTTTT. Combining the CDR3 with reference TRBV18 and TRBJ2-2 gives the whole variable domain NAGVMQNPRHLVRRRGQEARLRCSPMKGHSHVYWYRQLPEEGLKFMVYLQKENIIDESGMPKERFSAEFPKEGPSILRIQQVVRGDSAAYFCASSPFGSTGELFFGEGSRLTVL.

The rearrangement links TRBV4-2 to TRBJ1-2; 8 nucleotides line up with TRBD1. Germline CDR1 is LGHNA and CDR2 is YNFKEQ. V lost 9 bases to trimming and J lost 4 bases; unmatched junction nucleotides: 4. This CDR3 spans 12 amino acids. The CDR3 nucleotides read TGTGCCAGTGGACAGGGCACCTATGGCTACACCTTC. Its translation: CASGQGTYGYTF.

J is TRBJ2-3 and V is TRBV6-6; TRBD1 might be the D (6 bases). Per germline, CDR1 MNHNY and CDR2 SVGAGI (reference sequence). The CDR3 covers 14 residues. The V and J ends lost 2 bases and 5 bases respectively, with 11 bases between them. The CDR3 coding sequence is TGTGCCAGCAGTTACCCACAGGGAAGAGATACGCAGTATTTT. Translated: CASSYPQGRDTQYF.

The V and J genes are TRBV5-6 and TRBJ2-7; TRBD1 or TRBD2 may be the D gene (5 bases each). Trimming cost V 2 bases and J 2 bases, with 20 bases left between them. Germline V gene data show CDR1 as SGHDT and CDR2 as YYEEEE. This CDR3 contains 17 residues. The CDR3 DNA reads TGTGCCAGCAGCTTCCCCGGGACGAACCGTAGAACCTACGAGCAGTACTTC. Its translation: CASSFPGTNRRTYEQYF.

Turning to this clone: This CDR3 is also generated by other DNA sequences in the sample. The chain joins TRBV29-1 to TRBJ2-5; D is uncertain. The CDR3 spans 11 residues. Germline V gene sequence: CDR1 SQVTM, CDR2 ANQGSEA. V shed 6 bases and J shed 5 bases, with 10 bases lying between them. CDR3 residues: CSVAPGETQYF. In DNA form, the CDR3 reads TGCAGCGTGGCCCCTGGGGAGACCCAGTACTTC.

The rearrangement links TRBV25-1 to TRBJ2-4, with 7 bases that match TRBD2. The length of the CDR3 is 13 residues. Germline values: CDR1 MGHDK, CDR2 SYGVNS. With 3 bases clipped from V and 7 bases from J, the junction kept 3 bases outside the gene matches. CDR3 residues: CASSEGGRNIQYF. The CDR3 bases are TGTGCCAGCAGTGAGGGAGGGAGGAACATTCAGTACTTC.

J is TRBJ2-7 and V is TRBV11-3; tentatively, D is TRBD1 or TRBD2 (6 bases each). The V gene lost 3 bases and the J gene lost 2 bases, with 14 bases spanning the gap. This CDR3 is 15 amino acids long. CDR1 is SGHNT and CDR2 is YENEEA in the germline V gene. CDR3: CASSFRSGATYEQYF. The CDR3 bases are TGTGCCAGCAGCTTTAGGTCGGGGGCCACCTACGAGCAGTACTTC.

The rearrangement links TRBV30 to TRBJ1-1; D unclear. Germline V gene data show CDR1 as GTSNPN and CDR2 as SVGIG (reference sequence). The V and J ends lost 4 bases and 1 base respectively, with 10 bases between them. The CDR3 covers 13 residues. The chain's CDR3 is CAWKGNSNTEAFF. Written as DNA, the CDR3 is TGTGCCTGGAAAGGCAATTCGAACACTGAAGCTTTCTTT.

As concerns this clone: The sample holds other DNA sequences that translate to the same CDR3. The V gene is TRBV30, the J gene TRBJ2-7; the D is unclear. CDR1 GTSNPN and CDR2 SVGIG come from the germline V gene (reference sequence). The CDR3 covers 12 residues. The V gene lost 0 bases and the J gene lost 4 bases, with 7 bases spanning the gap. The CDR3 here is CAWSVSRYEQYF. In DNA form, the CDR3 reads TGTGCCTGGAGTGTAAGCAGATACGAGCAGTACTTC.

V usage is TRBV4-1 and J usage is TRBJ2-3; 9 bases fit TRBD2. The CDR3 length is 16 residues. The trim removed 1 base at V and 5 bases at J, leaving 7 bases unmatched. Germline CDR1 is MGHRA and CDR2 is YSYEKL. The CDR3 region is CASSQAGAGGGDTQYF. CDR3 DNA: TGCGCCAGCAGCCAAGCGGGAGCGGGGGGCGGAGATACGCAGTATTTT.

J is TRBJ2-5 and V is TRBV5-1; 7 bases line up with TRBD1. The CDR3 sequence is 15 residues long. V was clipped by 0 bases and J by 5 bases; unmatched bases: 7. From germline, CDR1 is SGHRS and CDR2 YFSETQ. The CDR3 loop is CASSLEQGRSETQYF. The CDR3, as DNA: TGCGCCAGCAGCTTGGAACAGGGGCGGTCGGAGACCCAGTACTTC.

The J gene is TRBJ1-2, the V gene TRBV7-8; D gene uncertain. Per germline, CDR1 SGHVS and CDR2 FQNEAQ. V lost 1 base and J 2 bases, leaving 5 bases between the germline ends. The CDR3 spans 13 residues. This chain's CDR3 is CASSLDGNYGYTF. CDR3 nucleotide sequence: TGTGCCAGCAGCTTAGATGGCAACTATGGCTACACCTTC.

The rearrangement uses TRBV12-2 and TRBJ1-6. TRBV12-2 is a listed pseudogene. This CDR3 has 19 residues. The CDR3 bases are TGTGCAAGTCGCTTAGGACGATTATTGCCGGGACCTTGGCATTCACCCCTCCACTTT. The encoded protein is CASRLGRLLPGPWHSPLHF.